These 12 T cell receptor beta chains share one sample of origin, sequenced in a study of technical replicates of blood from a few donors. The assay was immunoSEQ multiplex PCR, and TCRdb's table has in-frame clones only and misses some. Found here are 54,000 or so clones, approximately 94% of them singletons; the top ten hold roughly 0.22%. The sample consisted of T cells isolated from PBMCs. The receptors were gathered from a human donor in good health.

J is TRBJ1-1 and V is TRBV16, with D possibly TRBD1 on 6 matching bases. The V end was cut by 4 bases, the J end by 6 bases, with 18 bases between. CDR1 and CDR2 from the germline V gene are KGHSY and FQNENV. The CDR3 is 15 residues long. CDR3 coding DNA: TGTGCCAGCAGCCCCAACGACAGGCCCAGCGCTGAAGCTTTCTTT. Its protein is CASSPNDRPSAEAFF.

The CDR3 sequence is CASGQAYEQYF. The CDR3 DNA follows: TGTGCCAGTGGACAGGCCTACGAGCAGTACTTC. This chain joins TRBV13 and TRBJ2-7; 7 positions match TRBD1. The germline V gene has CDR1 PRHDT and CDR2 FYEKMQ (reference sequence). The CDR3 length is 11 residues. V shed 9 bases and J 2 bases; nucleotides not matched to a gene: 1.

The rearrangement joins TRBV6-6 to TRBJ2-1; 7 bases agree with TRBD2. J was trimmed by 9 bases and V by 2 bases; bases with no gene match: 7. Per germline, CDR1 MNHNY and CDR2 SVGAGI (reference sequence). The CDR3 spans 14 residues. The CDR3 sequence: CASSYGAGEGEQFF. The CDR3 DNA is TGTGCCAGCAGTTACGGGGCGGGGGAGGGTGAGCAGTTCTTC.

This chain links TRBV11-1 with TRBJ2-2; D is undetermined. The V end was cut by 9 bases, the J end by 7 bases, with 12 bases between. The CDR3 covers 12 residues. The germline gives CDR1 SGHAT, CDR2 FQDESV (reference sequence). As DNA, the CDR3 is TGTGCCAGTTCCCTTGGAGACGGGGAGCTGTTTTTT. Its protein product is CASSLGDGELFF.

The chain joins TRBV12-5 to TRBJ1-5; D remains ambiguous. This CDR3 contains 15 residues. CDR1 LGHNT and CDR2 FRNRAP come from the germline V gene. V lost 7 bases and J 1 base, leaving 14 bases between the germline ends. The CDR3 is CASDRTGYSNQPQHF. Written as DNA, the CDR3 is TGTGCTAGTGACCGGACGGGGTACAGCAATCAGCCCCAGCATTTT.

The chain combines TRBV7-9 with TRBJ1-3; 9 positions match TRBD1. The CDR3 extends over 14 amino acids. J was trimmed by 4 bases and V by 5 bases; bases with no gene match: 3. Germline CDR1 is SEHNR and CDR2 is FQNEAQ (reference sequence). CDR3 coding DNA: TGTGCCAGCAGCATGGACAGGGGAGGAAACACCATATATTTT. Protein sequence: CASSMDRGGNTIYF.

The chain has TRBV23-1 and TRBJ2-2; no firm D call. TRBV23-1 is sorted into the ORF group, with uncertain function. This CDR3 has 15 amino acids. V was shortened by 2 bases and J by 3 bases, with 10 bases between the two germline ends. The CDR3 nucleotides are TGCGCCAGCAGTCAAACGGGTACGGACACCGGGGAGCTGTTTTTT. This sequence encodes CASSQTGTDTGELFF.

V usage is TRBV18 and J usage is TRBJ1-1; 10 bases agree with TRBD1. Germline CDR1 KGHSH, CDR2 LQKENI. The length of the CDR3 is 15 residues. Trimming at V came to 2 bases and at J to 4 bases, leaving 4 bases not matched to a gene. The CDR3 DNA is TGTGCCAGCTCACCAAGAGGACAGGGGGGCACTGAAGCTTTCTTT. Amino acids: CASSPRGQGGTEAFF.

The chain recombines TRBV10-2 with TRBJ1-4, with D tentatively TRBD1 (6 bases). V lost 5 bases to trimming and J lost 4 bases, with 17 bases between them. Germline assignment: CDR1 WSHSY and CDR2 SAAADI. CDR3 length: 16 residues. The CDR3 reads CASSSMDSPINEKLFF. As DNA, the CDR3 is TGCGCCAGCAGTTCCATGGACAGTCCGATTAATGAAAAACTGTTTTTT.

The chain links TRBV5-1 to TRBJ2-5; 7 nucleotides agree with TRBD2. The germline V gene encodes CDR1 SGHRS and CDR2 YFSETQ. The CDR3 runs 15 residues. The V gene end was trimmed by 4 bases and the J gene end by 5 bases; junction bases not matched to a gene: 11. DNA of the CDR3: TGCGCCAGCAGCACCGGGACTACGGTAGCGGAGACCCAGTACTTC. Encoded protein: CASSTGTTVAETQYF.

The chain joins TRBV29-1 to TRBJ2-3, with 11 bases aligning to TRBD2. The CDR3 length is 15 residues. The germline V gene encodes CDR1 SQVTM and CDR2 ANQGSEA. The CDR3 DNA follows: TGCAGGAAAACAACTAGCGGGAGTTGCACAGATACGCAGTATTTT. This translates into CRKTTSGSCTDTQYF.

The chain carries TRBV11-2 and TRBJ2-7; no clear D. Germline values: CDR1 SGHAT, CDR2 FQNNGV. This CDR3 contains 13 residues. V lost 5 bases to trimming and J lost 4 bases, with 12 bases between them. The CDR3 loop is CASSLMSQYEQYF. The CDR3 bases are TGTGCCAGCAGCCTCATGTCACAGTACGAGCAGTACTTC.